The present T cell receptor (beta chain) was sequenced within a study of technical replicates of blood from a few donors. The CDR3 runs 17 residues. Per the germline V gene, CDR1 is LNHDA and CDR2 is SQIVND (reference sequence). V shed 6 bases and J 1 base; nucleotides not matched to a gene: 13. Repertoires were generated with immunoSEQ multiplex PCR, while TCRdb's copy carries only in-frame clones and drops some. Among 70,000 to 85,000 clones, almost 98% were seen once, and the ten largest hold more than 0.15%. Sample: T cells isolated from PBMCs. The TCR originated in a human donor in good health. The chain combines TRBV19 with TRBJ2-7; 9 nucleotides match TRBD1. This CDR3 is CASSPISTGTGSYEQYF. Here the CDR3 DNA reads TGTGCCAGTAGCCCGATATCCACAGGGACAGGGTCCTACGAGCAGTACTTC.